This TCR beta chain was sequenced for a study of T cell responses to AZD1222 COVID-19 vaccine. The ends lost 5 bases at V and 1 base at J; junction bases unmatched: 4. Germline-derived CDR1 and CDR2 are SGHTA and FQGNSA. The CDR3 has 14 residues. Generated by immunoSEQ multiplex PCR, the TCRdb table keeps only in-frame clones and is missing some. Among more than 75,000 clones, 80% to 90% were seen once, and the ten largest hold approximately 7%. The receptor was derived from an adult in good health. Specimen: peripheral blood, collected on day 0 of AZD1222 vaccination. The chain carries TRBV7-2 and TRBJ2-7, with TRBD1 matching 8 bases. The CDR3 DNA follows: TGTGCCAGCAGCCCCCGACAGGGGTCCTACGAGCAGTACTTC. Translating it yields CASSPRQGSYEQYF.